This paragraph covers one T cell receptor beta chain sequence. No antigen is known for it. The data derive from a study of a mutant IDH1 vaccine in newly diagnosed glioma. Across the study: Pretreatment consisted of radiotherapy, temozolomide, or both, with most receiving both.

Study-level results: Of all patients, about 94% showed vaccine-induced immune responses. Pseudoprogression apparently tracked independently of changes in top peripheral T cell clonotypes.

The V gene's germline CDR1 is SGHAT and CDR2 FQNNGV. This CDR3 spans 15 amino acids. With V trimmed by 5 bases and J by 2 bases, 8 bases remained unmatched. Time point in this sample: baseline, week 1 (first vaccination visit). Treatment given: pre-vaccination baseline after standard-of-care therapy. New WHO grade 3 or 4 astrocytomas that were IDH1-mutant and ATRX-lost occurred in the donors. Here immunoSEQ multiplex PCR was the method, and the copy in TCRdb shows in-frame clones only, minus some. The data show over 75,000 clones, with about four fifths seen just once and 7% to 9% held by the top ten.

This specimen was PBMCs, taken from a glioma patient treated with radiotherapy, temozolomide or both. The rearrangement links TRBV11-2 to TRBJ2-5; TRBD1 matches at 7 bases. The TCR comes from a man aged 35-49 years with glioma. The CDR3 is CASSPSGQRQETQYF. As DNA, the CDR3 is TGTGCCAGCAGCCCGTCGGGACAGAGACAAGAGACCCAGTACTTC.